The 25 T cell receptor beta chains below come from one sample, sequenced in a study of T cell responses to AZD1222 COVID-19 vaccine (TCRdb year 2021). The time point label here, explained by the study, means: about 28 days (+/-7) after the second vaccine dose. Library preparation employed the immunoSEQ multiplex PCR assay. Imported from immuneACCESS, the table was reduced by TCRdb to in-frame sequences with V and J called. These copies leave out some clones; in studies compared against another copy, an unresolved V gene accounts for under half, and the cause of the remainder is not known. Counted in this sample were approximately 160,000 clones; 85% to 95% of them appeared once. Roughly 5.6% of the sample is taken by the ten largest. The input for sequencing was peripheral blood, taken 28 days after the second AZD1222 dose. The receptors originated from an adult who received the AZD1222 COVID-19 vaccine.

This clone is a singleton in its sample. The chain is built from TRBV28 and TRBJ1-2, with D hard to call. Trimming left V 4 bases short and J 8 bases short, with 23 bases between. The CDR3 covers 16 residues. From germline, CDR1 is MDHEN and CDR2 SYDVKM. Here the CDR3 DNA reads TGTGCCAGCAGTTCCCCTGCTTCGGGAAATTCGGGGGGCTACACCTTC. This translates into CASSSPASGNSGGYTF.

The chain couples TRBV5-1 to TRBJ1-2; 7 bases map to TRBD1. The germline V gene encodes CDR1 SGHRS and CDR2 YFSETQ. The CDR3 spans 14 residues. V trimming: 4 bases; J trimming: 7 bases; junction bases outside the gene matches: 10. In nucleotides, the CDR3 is TGCGCCAGCAGCCCGCTGACAGGGATTGGTGGCTACACCTTC. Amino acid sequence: CASSPLTGIGGYTF.

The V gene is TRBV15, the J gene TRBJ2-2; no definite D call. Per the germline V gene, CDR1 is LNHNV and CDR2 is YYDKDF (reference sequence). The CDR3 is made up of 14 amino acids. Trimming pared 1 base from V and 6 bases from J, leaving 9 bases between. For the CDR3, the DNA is TGTGCCACCAGCAGAGGAATAGAAGCCGGGGAGCTGTTTTTT. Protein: CATSRGIEAGELFF. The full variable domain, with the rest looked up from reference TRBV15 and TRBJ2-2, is DAMVIQNPRYQVTQFGKPVTLSCSQTLNHNVMYWYQQKSSQAPKLLFHYYDKDFNNEADTPDNFQSRRPNTSFCFLDIRSPGLGDTAMYLCATSRGIEAGELFFGEGSRLTVL.

CDR3 region: CASSQVGQGGYTF. In DNA form, the CDR3 reads TGCGCCAGCAGCCAAGTTGGGCAAGGCGGCTACACCTTC. The V and J genes are TRBV4-1 and TRBJ1-2; D is undetermined. V dropped 1 base and J dropped 8 bases, with 11 bases sitting between them. This CDR3 is 13 amino acids long. Per the germline V gene, CDR1 is MGHRA and CDR2 is YSYEKL.

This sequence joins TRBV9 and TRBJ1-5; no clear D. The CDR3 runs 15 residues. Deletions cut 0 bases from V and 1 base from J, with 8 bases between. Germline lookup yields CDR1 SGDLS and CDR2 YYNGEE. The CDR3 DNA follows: TGTGCCAGCAGCGTAGGCCTGACAAGCAATCAGCCCCAGCATTTT. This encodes CASSVGLTSNQPQHF. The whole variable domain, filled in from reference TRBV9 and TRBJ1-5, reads DSGVTQTPKHLITATGQRVTLRCSPRSGDLSVYWYQQSLDQGLQFLIQYYNGEERAKGNILERFSAQQFPDLHSELNLSSLELGDSALYFCASSVGLTSNQPQHFGDGTRLSIL.

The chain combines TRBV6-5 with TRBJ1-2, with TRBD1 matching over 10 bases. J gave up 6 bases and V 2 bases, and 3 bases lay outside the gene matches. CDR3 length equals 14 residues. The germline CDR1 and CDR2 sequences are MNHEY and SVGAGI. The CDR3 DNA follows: TGTGCCAGCAGTTACAAGGGACAGGGGCATGGCTACACCTTC. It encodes CASSYKGQGHGYTF.

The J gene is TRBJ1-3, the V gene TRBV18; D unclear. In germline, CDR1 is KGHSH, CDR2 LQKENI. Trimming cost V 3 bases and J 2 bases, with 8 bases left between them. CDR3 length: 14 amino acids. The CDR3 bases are TGTGCCAGCTCACCGCAATCCACTGGAAACACCATATATTTT. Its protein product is CASSPQSTGNTIYF.

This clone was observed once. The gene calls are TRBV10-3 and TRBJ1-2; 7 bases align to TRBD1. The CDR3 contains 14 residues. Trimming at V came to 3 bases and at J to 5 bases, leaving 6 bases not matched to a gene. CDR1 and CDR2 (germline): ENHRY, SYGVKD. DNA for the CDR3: TGTGCCATCAGTGATACAGGGGCCAATTATGGCTACACCTTC. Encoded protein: CAISDTGANYGYTF.

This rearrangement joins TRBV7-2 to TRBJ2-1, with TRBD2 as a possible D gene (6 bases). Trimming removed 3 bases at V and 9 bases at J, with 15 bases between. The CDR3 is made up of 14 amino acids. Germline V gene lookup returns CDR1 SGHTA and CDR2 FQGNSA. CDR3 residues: CASSFWDSGGEQFF. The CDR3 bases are TGTGCCAGCAGCTTCTGGGACTCTGGGGGTGAGCAGTTCTTC.

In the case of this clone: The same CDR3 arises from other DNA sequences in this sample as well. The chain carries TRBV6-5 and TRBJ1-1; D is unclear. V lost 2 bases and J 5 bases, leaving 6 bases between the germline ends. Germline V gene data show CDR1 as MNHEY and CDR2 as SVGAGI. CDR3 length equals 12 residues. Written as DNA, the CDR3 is TGTGCCAGCAGTTACGGTGGAACTGAAGCTTTCTTT. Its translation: CASSYGGTEAFF.

As DNA, the CDR3 is TGTGCCAGCACCCTCACTAACTATGGCTACACCTTC. Encoded protein: CASTLTNYGYTF. J is TRBJ1-2 and V is TRBV28, with D hard to call. Looked up from germline, CDR1 is MDHEN and CDR2 is SYDVKM. The ends were cut back, 7 bases at V and 0 bases at J, with 6 bases in the middle. This CDR3 region has 12 residues.

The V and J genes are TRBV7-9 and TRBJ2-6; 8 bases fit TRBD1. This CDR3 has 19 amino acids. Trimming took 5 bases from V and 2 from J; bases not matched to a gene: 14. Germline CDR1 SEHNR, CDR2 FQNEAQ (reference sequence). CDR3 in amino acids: CASSAPAGTGRPGANVLTF. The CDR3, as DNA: TGTGCCAGCAGCGCCCCGGCGGGGACAGGCCGCCCTGGGGCCAACGTCCTGACTTTC. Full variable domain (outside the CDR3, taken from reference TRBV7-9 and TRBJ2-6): DTGVSQNPRHKITKRGQNVTFRCDPISEHNRLYWYRQTLGQGPEFLTYFQNEAQLEKSRLLSDRFSAERPKGSFSTLEIQRTEQGDSAMYLCASSAPAGTGRPGANVLTFGAGSRLTVL.

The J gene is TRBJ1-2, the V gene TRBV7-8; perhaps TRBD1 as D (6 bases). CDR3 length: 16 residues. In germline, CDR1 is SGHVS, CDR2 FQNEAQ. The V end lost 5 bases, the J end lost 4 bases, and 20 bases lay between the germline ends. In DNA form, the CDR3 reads TGTGCCAGCAGCCGAGGGGGGACTGACACCACCTATGGCTACACCTTC. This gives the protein CASSRGGTDTTYGYTF.

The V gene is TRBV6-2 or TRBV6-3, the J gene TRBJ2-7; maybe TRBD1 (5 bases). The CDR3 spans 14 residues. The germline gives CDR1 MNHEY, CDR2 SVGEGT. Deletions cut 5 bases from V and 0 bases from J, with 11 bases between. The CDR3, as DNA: TGTGCCAGCAGTAGGGGTGGCTACTCCTACGAGCAGTACTTC. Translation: CASSRGGYSYEQYF.

The chain's CDR3 is CASSSRGVEQFF. DNA of the CDR3: TGTGCCAGCAGCTCGAGGGGGGTGGAGCAGTTCTTC. This chain joins TRBV11-3 and TRBJ2-1, with D perhaps assigned TRBD1 or TRBD2 (6 bases each). Germline CDR1 is SGHNT and CDR2 is YENEEA. The CDR3 is 12 amino acids. The V and J ends lost 4 bases and 10 bases respectively, with 11 bases between them.

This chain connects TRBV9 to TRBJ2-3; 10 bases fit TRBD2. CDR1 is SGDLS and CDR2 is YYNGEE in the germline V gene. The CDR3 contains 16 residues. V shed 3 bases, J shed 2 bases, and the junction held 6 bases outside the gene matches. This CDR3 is CASSDASGRYTDTQYF. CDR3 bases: TGTGCCAGCAGCGATGCTAGCGGGAGATACACAGATACGCAGTATTTT.

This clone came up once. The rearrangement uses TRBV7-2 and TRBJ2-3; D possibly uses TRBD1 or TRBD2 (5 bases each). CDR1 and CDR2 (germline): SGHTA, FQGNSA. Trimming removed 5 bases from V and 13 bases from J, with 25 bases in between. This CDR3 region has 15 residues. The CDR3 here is CASSPAASANVGEYF. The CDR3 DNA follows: TGTGCCAGCAGCCCCGCCGCCAGCGCCAATGTGGGGGAGTATTTT.

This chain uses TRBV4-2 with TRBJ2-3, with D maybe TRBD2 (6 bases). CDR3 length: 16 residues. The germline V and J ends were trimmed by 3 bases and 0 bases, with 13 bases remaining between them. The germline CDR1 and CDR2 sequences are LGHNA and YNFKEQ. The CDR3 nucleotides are TGTGCCAGCAGCCAGATAGCGGAGGGGAGCACAGATACGCAGTATTTT. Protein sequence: CASSQIAEGSTDTQYF.

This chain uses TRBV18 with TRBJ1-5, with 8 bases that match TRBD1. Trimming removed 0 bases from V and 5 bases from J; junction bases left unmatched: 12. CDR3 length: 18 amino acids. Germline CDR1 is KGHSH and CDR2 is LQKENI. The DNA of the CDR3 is TGTGCCAGCTCACCACCATTTACCGACAGGGGAGGATATCAGCCCCAGCATTTT. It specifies CASSPPFTDRGGYQPQHF. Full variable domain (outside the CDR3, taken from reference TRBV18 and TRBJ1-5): NAGVMQNPRHLVRRRGQEARLRCSPMKGHSHVYWYRQLPEEGLKFMVYLQKENIIDESGMPKERFSAEFPKEGPSILRIQQVVRGDSAAYFCASSPPFTDRGGYQPQHFGDGTRLSIL.

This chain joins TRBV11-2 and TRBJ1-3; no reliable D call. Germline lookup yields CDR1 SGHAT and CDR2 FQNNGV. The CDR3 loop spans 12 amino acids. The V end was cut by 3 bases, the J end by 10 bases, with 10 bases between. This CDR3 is CASSLTLETIYF. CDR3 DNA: TGTGCCAGCAGCTTGACACTGGAAACCATATATTTT.

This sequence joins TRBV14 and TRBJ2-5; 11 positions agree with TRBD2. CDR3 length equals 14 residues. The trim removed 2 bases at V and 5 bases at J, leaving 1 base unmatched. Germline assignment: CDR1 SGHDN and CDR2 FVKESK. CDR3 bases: TGTGCCAGCAGCCAAAGGACTAGCGGGGAGACCCAGTACTTC. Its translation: CASSQRTSGETQYF. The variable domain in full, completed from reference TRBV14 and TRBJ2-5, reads EAGVTQFPSHSVIEKGQTVTLRCDPISGHDNLYWYRRVMGKEIKFLLHFVKESKQDESGMPNNRFLAERTGGTYSTLKVQPAELEDSGVYFCASSQRTSGETQYFGPGTRLLVL.

CDR3 sequence: CASSRLAGRNEQFF. CDR3 nucleotides: TGTGCCAGCAGTCGACTAGCGGGAAGGAATGAGCAGTTCTTC. The J gene is TRBJ2-1, the V gene TRBV2; TRBD2 aligns across 11 bases. CDR1 is SNHLY, CDR2 FYNNEI, per germline. The CDR3 is 14 amino acids. V trimming: 5 bases; J trimming: 7 bases; junction bases outside the gene matches: 4.

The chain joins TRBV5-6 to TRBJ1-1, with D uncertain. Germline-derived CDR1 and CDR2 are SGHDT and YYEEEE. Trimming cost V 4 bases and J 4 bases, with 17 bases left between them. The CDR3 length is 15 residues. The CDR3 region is CASSTRTLLRTEAFF. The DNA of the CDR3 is TGTGCCAGCAGCACCAGGACCTTACTTCGCACTGAAGCTTTCTTT.

The CDR3 DNA reads as TGTGCCAGCCTCTCCCGGGGGGGGGAGTCGGGCAAAAACATTCAGTACTTC. Translation: CASLSRGGESGKNIQYF. The chain joins TRBV28 to TRBJ2-4; 8 bases match TRBD2. The CDR3 length is 17 residues. Germline CDR1 MDHEN, CDR2 SYDVKM. J gave up 3 bases and V 8 bases, and 15 bases lay outside the gene matches.

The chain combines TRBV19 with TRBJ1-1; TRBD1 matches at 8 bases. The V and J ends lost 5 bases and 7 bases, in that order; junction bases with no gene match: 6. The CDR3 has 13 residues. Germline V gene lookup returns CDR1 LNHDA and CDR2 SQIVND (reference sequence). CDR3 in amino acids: CASSLGQVDEAFF. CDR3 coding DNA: TGTGCCAGTAGTCTGGGACAGGTCGATGAAGCTTTCTTT.